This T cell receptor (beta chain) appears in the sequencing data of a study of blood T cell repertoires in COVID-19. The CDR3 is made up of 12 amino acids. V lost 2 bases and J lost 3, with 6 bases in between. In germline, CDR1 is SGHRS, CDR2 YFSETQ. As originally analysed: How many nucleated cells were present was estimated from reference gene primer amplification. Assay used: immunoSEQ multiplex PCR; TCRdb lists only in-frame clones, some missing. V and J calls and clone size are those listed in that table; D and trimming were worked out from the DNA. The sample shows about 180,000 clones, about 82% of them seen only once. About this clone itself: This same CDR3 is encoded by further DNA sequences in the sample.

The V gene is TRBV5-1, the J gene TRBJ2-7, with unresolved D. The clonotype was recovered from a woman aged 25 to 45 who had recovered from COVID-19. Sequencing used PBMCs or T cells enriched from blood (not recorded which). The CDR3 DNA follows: TGCGCCAGCAGCTTAGACTTCTACGAGCAGTACTTC. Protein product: CASSLDFYEQYF.